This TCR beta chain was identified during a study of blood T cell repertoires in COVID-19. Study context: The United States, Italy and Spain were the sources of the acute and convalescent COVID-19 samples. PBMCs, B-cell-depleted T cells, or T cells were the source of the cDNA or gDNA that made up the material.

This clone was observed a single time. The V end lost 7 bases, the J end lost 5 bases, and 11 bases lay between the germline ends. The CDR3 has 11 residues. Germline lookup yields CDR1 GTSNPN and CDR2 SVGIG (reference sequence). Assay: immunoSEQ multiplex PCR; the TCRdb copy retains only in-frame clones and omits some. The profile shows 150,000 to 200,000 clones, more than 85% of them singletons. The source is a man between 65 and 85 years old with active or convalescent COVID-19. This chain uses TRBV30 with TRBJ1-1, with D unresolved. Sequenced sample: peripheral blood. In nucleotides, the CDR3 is TGTGCCTCCCAGAGGAGGACTGAAGCTTTCTTT. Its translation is CASQRRTEAFF.